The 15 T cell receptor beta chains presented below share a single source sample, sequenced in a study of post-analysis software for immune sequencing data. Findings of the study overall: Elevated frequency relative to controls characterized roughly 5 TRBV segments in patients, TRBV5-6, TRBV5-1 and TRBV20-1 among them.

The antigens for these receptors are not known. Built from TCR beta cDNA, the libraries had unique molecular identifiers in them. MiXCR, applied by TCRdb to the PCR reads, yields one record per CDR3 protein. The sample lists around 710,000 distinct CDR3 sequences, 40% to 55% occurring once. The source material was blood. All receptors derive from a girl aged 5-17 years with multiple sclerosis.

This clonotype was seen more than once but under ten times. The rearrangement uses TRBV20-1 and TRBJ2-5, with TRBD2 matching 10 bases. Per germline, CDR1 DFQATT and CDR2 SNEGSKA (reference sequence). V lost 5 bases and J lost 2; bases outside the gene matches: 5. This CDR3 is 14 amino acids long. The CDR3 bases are TGCAGTGCTCCAGGACTAGCGGCACAAGAGACCCAGTACTTC. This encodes CSAPGLAAQETQYF.

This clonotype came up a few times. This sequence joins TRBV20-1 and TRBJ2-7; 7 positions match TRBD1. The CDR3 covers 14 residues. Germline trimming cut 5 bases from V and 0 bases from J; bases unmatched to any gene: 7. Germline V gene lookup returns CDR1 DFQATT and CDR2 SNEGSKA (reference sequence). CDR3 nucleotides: TGCAGTGCTGGTCCGGGACAGTCCTCCTACGAGCAGTACTTC. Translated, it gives CSAGPGQSSYEQYF.

CDR3 nucleotide sequence: TGTGCCAGCAGACCAAGGACTAGCGGGAGTGTTGAGCAGTACTTC. Its protein product is CASRPRTSGSVEQYF. The V call is TRBV28, the J call TRBJ2-1; 13 nucleotides align to TRBD2. TRBJ2-7 matches the DNA end more closely, so the J call is doubtful. The CDR3 has 15 residues. CDR1 is MDHEN and CDR2 is SYDVKM in the germline V gene.

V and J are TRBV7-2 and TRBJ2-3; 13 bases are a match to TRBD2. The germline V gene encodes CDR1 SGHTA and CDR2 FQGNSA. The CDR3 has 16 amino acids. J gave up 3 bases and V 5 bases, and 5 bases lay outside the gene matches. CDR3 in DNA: TGTGCCAGCAGCATGGGGACTAGCGGGATGACAGATACGCAGTATTTT. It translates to CASSMGTSGMTDTQYF.

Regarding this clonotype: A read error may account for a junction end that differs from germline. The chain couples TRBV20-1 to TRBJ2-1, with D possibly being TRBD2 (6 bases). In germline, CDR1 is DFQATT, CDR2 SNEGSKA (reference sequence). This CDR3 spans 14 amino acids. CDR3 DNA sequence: TGCAGTGCGCAAGACGGGAGCTCCTACAATGGGCAGTTCTTC. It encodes CSAQDGSSYNGQFF.

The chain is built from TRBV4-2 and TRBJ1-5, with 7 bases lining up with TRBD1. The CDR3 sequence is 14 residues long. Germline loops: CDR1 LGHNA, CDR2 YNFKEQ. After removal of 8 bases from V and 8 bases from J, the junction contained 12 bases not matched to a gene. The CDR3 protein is CASFLTGKAEPQHF. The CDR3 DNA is TGTGCCAGCTTTTTGACAGGGAAGGCTGAGCCCCAGCATTTT.

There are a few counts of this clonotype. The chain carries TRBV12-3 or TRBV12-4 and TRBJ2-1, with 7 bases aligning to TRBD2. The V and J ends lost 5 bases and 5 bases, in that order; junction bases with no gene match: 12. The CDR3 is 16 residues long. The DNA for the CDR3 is TGTGCCAGCAGTCCCCGGACTAGTGGGAGCCACAATGAGCAGTTCTTC. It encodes CASSPRTSGSHNEQFF.

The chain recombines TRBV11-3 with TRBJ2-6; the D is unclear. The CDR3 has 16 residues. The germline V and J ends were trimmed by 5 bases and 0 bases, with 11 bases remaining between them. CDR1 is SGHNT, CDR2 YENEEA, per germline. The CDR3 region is CASSINRDSGANVLTF. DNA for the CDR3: TGTGCCAGCAGCATCAACAGAGACTCTGGGGCCAACGTCCTGACTTTC.

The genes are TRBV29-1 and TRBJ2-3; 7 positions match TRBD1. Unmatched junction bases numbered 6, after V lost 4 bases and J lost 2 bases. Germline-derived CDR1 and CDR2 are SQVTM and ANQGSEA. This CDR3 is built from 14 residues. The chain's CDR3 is CSVGGTAHTDTQYF. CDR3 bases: TGCAGCGTTGGTGGGACAGCTCACACAGATACGCAGTATTTT.

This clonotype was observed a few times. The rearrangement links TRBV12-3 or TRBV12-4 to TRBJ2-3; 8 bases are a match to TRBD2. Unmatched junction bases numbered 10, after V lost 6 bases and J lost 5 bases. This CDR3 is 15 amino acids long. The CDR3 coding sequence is TGTGCCAGCAGCCCCGGCGGGGGGCAGAGAGATACGCAGTATTTT. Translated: CASSPGGGQRDTQYF.

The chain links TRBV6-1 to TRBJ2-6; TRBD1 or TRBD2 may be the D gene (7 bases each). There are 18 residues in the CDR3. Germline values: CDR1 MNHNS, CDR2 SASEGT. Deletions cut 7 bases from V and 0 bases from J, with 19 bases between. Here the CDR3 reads CASTSGTALNSGANVLTF. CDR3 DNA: TGTGCCAGCACCAGCGGGACAGCTTTAAACTCTGGGGCCAACGTCCTGACTTTC.

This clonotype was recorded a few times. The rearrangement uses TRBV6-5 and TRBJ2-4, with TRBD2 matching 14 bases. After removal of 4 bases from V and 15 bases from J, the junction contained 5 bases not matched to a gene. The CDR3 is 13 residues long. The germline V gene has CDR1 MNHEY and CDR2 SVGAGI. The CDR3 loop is CASSSGLAGVLYF. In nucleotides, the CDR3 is TGTGCCAGCAGTTCGGGACTAGCGGGAGTTCTGTACTTC.

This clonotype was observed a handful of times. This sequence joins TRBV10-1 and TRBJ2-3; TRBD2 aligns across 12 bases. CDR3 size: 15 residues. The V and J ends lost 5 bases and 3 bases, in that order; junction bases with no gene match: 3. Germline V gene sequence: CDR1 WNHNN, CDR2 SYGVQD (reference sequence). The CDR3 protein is CASSPSGRETDTQYF. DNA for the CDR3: TGCGCCAGCAGTCCTAGCGGGAGGGAAACAGATACGCAGTATTTT.

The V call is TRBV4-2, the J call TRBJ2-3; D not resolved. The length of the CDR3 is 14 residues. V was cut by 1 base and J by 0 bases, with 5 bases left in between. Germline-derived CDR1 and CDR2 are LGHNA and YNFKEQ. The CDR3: CASSQVGSTDTQYF. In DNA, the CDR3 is TGTGCCAGCAGCCAAGTGGGTAGCACAGATACGCAGTATTTT.

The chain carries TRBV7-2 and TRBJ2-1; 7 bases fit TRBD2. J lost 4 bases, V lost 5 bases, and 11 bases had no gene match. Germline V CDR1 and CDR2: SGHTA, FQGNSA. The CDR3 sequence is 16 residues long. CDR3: CASSQAFSSGYNEQFF. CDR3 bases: TGTGCCAGCAGCCAAGCCTTTTCTAGCGGTTACAATGAGCAGTTCTTC.